This passage covers 17 T cell receptor beta chains from one sample sequenced in a study of T-cell reconstitution after alpha-beta-depleted transplantation in children. Unique molecular identifiers featured in how the TCRbeta library was prepared. Each CDR3 protein gets one entry after TCRdb re-called the PCR reads with MiXCR. The sample includes hundreds of thousands of distinct CDR3 sequences, around 13% seen only once; the top ten take about 2%. Sequencing used PBMCs, mostly from graft donor cells, obtained 360 days after TCRalphabeta/CD19-depleted stem cell transplant. The receptors originated from a male patient between 5 and 17 years old who had a stem cell transplant for acute myeloid leukemia, so the T cells may come from the graft donor.

The table lists this clonotype with a few counts. The chain joins TRBV12-3 or TRBV12-4 to TRBJ2-3; the D gene is possibly TRBD1 (5 bases). The CDR3 contains 18 residues. Trimming pared 6 bases from V and 0 bases from J, leaving 22 bases between. DNA for the CDR3: TGTGCCAGCAGCGCCCTCCCCCCTACAGGATCTAGCACAGATACGCAGTATTTT. This encodes CASSALPPTGSSTDTQYF.

CDR3 coding DNA: TGCAGCGTTGAGGAGCAGGGGGTGGGGGAGCAGTTCTTC. It is translated as CSVEEQGVGEQFF. This chain links TRBV29-1 with TRBJ2-1, with TRBD1 identical over 7 bases. V lost 3 bases, J lost 10 bases, and 9 bases stayed unmatched. The V gene's germline CDR1 is SQVTM and CDR2 ANQGSEA. The CDR3 covers 13 residues.

This clonotype showed up just a few times. The CDR3 DNA follows: TGTGCCAGCAGCTTAGCCAGCGGTACAAGGCAGGATACGCAGTATTTT. Protein sequence: CASSLASGTRQDTQYF. The J gene is TRBJ2-3, the V gene TRBV7-2; possibly TRBD2 for D (5 bases). The V end lost 0 bases, the J end lost 6 bases, and 16 bases lay between the germline ends. The CDR3 consists of 16 residues. Germline CDR1 SGHTA, CDR2 FQGNSA.

This clonotype was counted a few times. The chain joins TRBV7-9 to TRBJ2-2; D gene unclear. This CDR3 comprises 16 residues. From germline, CDR1 is SEHNR and CDR2 FQNEAQ (reference sequence). V was shortened by 1 base and J by 0 bases, with 9 bases between the two germline ends. The CDR3 DNA reads as TGTGCCAGCAGCTTAGACACGTTCGCGAACACCGGGGAGCTGTTTTTT. Translation: CASSLDTFANTGELFF.

In this sample, this clonotype turned up many times. The chain couples TRBV28 to TRBJ2-1, with TRBD2 matching 10 bases. V was pared by 8 bases and J by 7 bases, with 8 bases of the junction left unmatched. The CDR3 is 14 amino acids. Germline values: CDR1 MDHEN, CDR2 SYDVKM. The CDR3 spells CASAPLAGRNEQFF. CDR3 in DNA: TGTGCCAGCGCCCCACTAGCGGGAAGAAATGAGCAGTTCTTC.

This clonotype has more than one count but fewer than ten. The J gene is TRBJ2-5, the V gene TRBV25-1; 7 bases are shared with TRBD2. In germline, CDR1 is MGHDK, CDR2 SYGVNS. The CDR3 loop spans 16 amino acids. Germline trimming cut 2 bases from V and 0 bases from J; bases unmatched to any gene: 6. The CDR3 DNA is TGTGCCAGCAGTGAAGCGGGGGTGGGGTACCAAGAGACCCAGTACTTC. Residues: CASSEAGVGYQETQYF.

This clonotype was observed at least ten times. The chain couples TRBV5-1 to TRBJ2-7, with TRBD1 identical over 7 bases. Germline trimming cut 1 base from V and 13 bases from J; bases unmatched to any gene: 17. The CDR3 has 15 amino acids. Per germline, CDR1 SGHRS and CDR2 YFSETQ. The CDR3 reads CASSLLGRDQGQVYV. The CDR3, as DNA: TGCGCCAGCAGCTTGTTAGGGAGAGACCAAGGACAGGTCTACGTC.

This clonotype occurred a few times. This sequence joins TRBV11-3 and TRBJ2-1; no definite D call. Deletions cut 1 base from V and 2 bases from J, with 12 bases between. Germline assignment: CDR1 SGHNT and CDR2 YENEEA. The CDR3 has 16 amino acids. The CDR3 loop reads CASSLGTTLAYNEQFF. CDR3 nucleotide sequence: TGTGCCAGCAGCTTAGGGACCACCCTCGCCTACAATGAGCAGTTCTTC.

This clonotype was recorded a few times. V usage is TRBV29-1 and J usage is TRBJ2-1; no clear D. The V end was cut by 8 bases, the J end by 1 base, with 15 bases between. CDR1 and CDR2 from the germline V gene are SQVTM and ANQGSEA. The CDR3 runs 14 residues. In DNA form, the CDR3 reads TGCAGCACGTACTCCCCTTGGTCCTACAATGAGCAGTTCTTC. This translates into CSTYSPWSYNEQFF.

This clonotype was counted many times. CDR3 coding DNA: TGTGCCAGCAGCCCCCTCGGGACAGGGGGTTCCTACGAGCAGTACTTC. Its protein is CASSPLGTGGSYEQYF. V is TRBV4-2 and J is TRBJ2-7; 11 bases fit TRBD1. The CDR3 sequence is 16 residues long. The germline gives CDR1 LGHNA, CDR2 YNFKEQ. V shed 4 bases, J shed 1 base, and the junction held 6 bases outside the gene matches.

This clonotype came up many times. V is TRBV29-1 and J is TRBJ2-2, with 9 bases fitting TRBD1. Germline CDR1 SQVTM, CDR2 ANQGSEA. The CDR3 loop spans 19 amino acids. V was clipped by 7 bases and J by 0 bases; unmatched bases: 18. CDR3 sequence: CSAKGGTGKYNANTGELFF. In DNA, the CDR3 is TGCAGCGCCAAGGGGGGGACAGGGAAATATAACGCGAACACCGGGGAGCTGTTTTTT.

The chain joins TRBV12-3 or TRBV12-4 to TRBJ1-3; 10 nucleotides line up with TRBD1. Germline trimming cut 5 bases from V and 2 bases from J; bases unmatched to any gene: 6. The CDR3 is 16 residues long. The CDR3 sequence: CASSGWDRGTGNTIYF. DNA for the CDR3: TGTGCCAGCAGTGGATGGGACAGGGGTACTGGAAACACCATATATTTT.

With respect to this clonotype: A much larger clone differs by one base, so this may be a read error. The gene calls are TRBV11-2 and TRBJ2-3; D is ambiguous. Deletions cut 1 base from V and 2 bases from J, with 7 bases between. The CDR3 is made up of 14 amino acids. Germline V gene lookup returns CDR1 SGHAT and CDR2 FQNNGV. The CDR3 loop reads CASSLGHPTDTQYF. DNA for the CDR3: TGTGCCAGCAGCTTAGGGCACCCCACAGATACGCAGTATTTT.

The chain uses TRBV10-3 and TRBJ2-2, with 8 bases matching TRBD2. The V and J ends lost 8 bases and 7 bases, in that order; junction bases with no gene match: 9. The CDR3 extends over 14 amino acids. Germline-derived CDR1 and CDR2 are ENHRY and SYGVKD. CDR3 loop: CAICTAGAVGELFF. The CDR3 DNA sequence: TGTGCCATCTGTACAGCGGGAGCGGTCGGGGAGCTGTTTTTT.

The chain combines TRBV7-2 with TRBJ2-3, with 14 bases that match TRBD2. With V trimmed by 5 bases and J by 6 bases, 4 bases remained unmatched. This CDR3 has 15 residues. CDR1 is SGHTA, CDR2 FQGNSA, per germline. CDR3 sequence (DNA): TGTGCCAGCAGCGGACGACTAGCGGGGGGGGATACGCAGTATTTT. It is translated as CASSGRLAGGDTQYF.

The V gene is TRBV21-1, the J gene TRBJ1-1; TRBD1 is the table's D call and was not checked against the DNA. TRBV21-1 corresponds to a pseudogene. The CDR3 contains 16 residues. The DNA for the CDR3 is TGTGCCAGCAGCAAATTTGGGTCCCTGTCAGGCACTGAAGCTTTCTTT. This gives the protein CASSKFGSLSGTEAFF.

This clonotype has only a few counts. V and J are TRBV6-2 or TRBV6-3 and TRBJ2-6; no definite D call. The CDR3 is 15 residues long. Germline assignment: CDR1 MNHEY and CDR2 SVGEGT. Trimming removed 6 bases at V and 0 bases at J, with 9 bases between. The CDR3, as DNA: TGTGCCAGCAGCCTTACAGACTCTGGGGCCAACGTCCTGACTTTC. This translates into CASSLTDSGANVLTF.